The 32 T cell receptor beta chains reported below all come from one sample, sequenced in a study of blood T cell repertoires in COVID-19. Generated by immunoSEQ multiplex PCR, the TCRdb table keeps only in-frame clones and is missing some. The sample includes about 44,000 clones, around four fifths seen only once; the top ten take 35% to 50%. Sequencing was carried out using peripheral blood. These receptor sequences come from a human donor in a cohort sampled during active COVID-19.

In its sample, this clone was seen a few times. CDR3 protein: CASSPEIAGNTGELFF. CDR3 nucleotide sequence: TGTGCCAGCAGCCCCGAGATAGCGGGGAACACCGGGGAGCTGTTTTTT. This chain uses TRBV4-2 with TRBJ2-2; TRBD2 aligns across 7 bases. The CDR3 consists of 16 residues. Germline V gene sequence: CDR1 LGHNA, CDR2 YNFKEQ. Germline trimming cut 4 bases from V and 1 base from J; bases unmatched to any gene: 6.

This clone has just a few counts. The CDR3: CASSLGGPGNTIYF. CDR3 coding DNA: TGTGCCAGCAGCTTAGGAGGGCCCGGAAACACCATATATTTT. The rearrangement links TRBV7-2 to TRBJ1-3; D uncertain. The CDR3 has 14 residues. V dropped 1 base and J dropped 4 bases, with 8 bases sitting between them. CDR1 and CDR2 (germline): SGHTA, FQGNSA.

The chain is built from TRBV21-1 and TRBJ2-2; the table's D gene call, TRBD2, was not cross checked with the DNA. TRBV21-1 is a listed pseudogene. The CDR3 has 16 residues. The CDR3 loop reads CASTPGGQDNTGELFF. The DNA of the CDR3 is TGTGCCAGCACCCCCGGGGGGCAGGACAACACCGGGGAGCTGTTTTTT.

The V gene is TRBV27, the J gene TRBJ2-7; 8 bases agree with TRBD2. Trimming at V came to 2 bases and at J to 3 bases, leaving 6 bases not matched to a gene. The CDR3 consists of 15 residues. Germline CDR1 and CDR2: MNHEY and SMNVEV (reference sequence). Here the CDR3 DNA reads TGTGCCAGCAGTTTAGGCCAGCGGGGGAGCTACGAGCAGTACTTC. Translated, it gives CASSLGQRGSYEQYF.

The chain combines TRBV11-3 with TRBJ2-1; perhaps TRBD2 as D (7 bases). The ends were cut back, 3 bases at V and 5 bases at J, with 14 bases in the middle. The CDR3 spans 15 residues. Germline lookup yields CDR1 SGHNT and CDR2 YENEEA. DNA for the CDR3: TGTGCCAGCAGCTTGGGCGCGGGGGCCCACAATGAGCAGTTCTTC. Its protein is CASSLGAGAHNEQFF.

As for this clone: One end of the junction does not line up with germline, which may come from a read error. The gene calls are TRBV5-4 and TRBJ2-7; TRBD2 matches at 15 bases. Germline V gene sequence: CDR1 SGHNT, CDR2 YYREEE (reference sequence). CDR3 length equals 15 residues. CDR3 protein: CASSLGLAGGGEQYF. DNA for the CDR3: TGTGCCAGCAGTTTGGGACTAGCGGGGGGCGGGGAGCAGTACTTC.

The rearrangement uses TRBV10-2 and TRBJ1-3; D call uncertain. V lost 6 bases to trimming and J lost 0 bases, with 15 bases between them. The germline CDR1 and CDR2 sequences are WSHSY and SAAADI. The CDR3 length is 16 residues. The CDR3 DNA reads as TGCGCCAGCAGATCCCTCTCGATGAGCTCTGGAAACACCATATATTTT. It translates to CASRSLSMSSGNTIYF.

The J gene is TRBJ2-3, the V gene TRBV4-3; TRBD1 aligns across 7 bases. After removal of 1 base from V and 4 bases from J, the junction contained 2 bases not matched to a gene. The CDR3 has 14 residues. Germline lookup yields CDR1 LGHNA and CDR2 YSLEER. DNA for the CDR3: TGCGCCAGCAGCCAAGGACAGGGACCAGATACGCAGTATTTT. Translation: CASSQGQGPDTQYF.

V usage is TRBV15 and J usage is TRBJ2-5; D remains unclear. This CDR3 is built from 14 residues. Germline loops: CDR1 LNHNV, CDR2 YYDKDF (reference sequence). Trimming left V 0 bases short and J 3 bases short, with 8 bases between. Written as DNA, the CDR3 is TGTGCCACCAGCAGAGATCTAACAGAAGAGACCCAGTACTTC. Its translation: CATSRDLTEETQYF.

This clone was observed once. The chain combines TRBV24-1 with TRBJ1-2; weak D call: TRBD1 (6 bases). Germline values: CDR1 KGHDR, CDR2 SFDVKD. Trimming took 3 bases from V and 6 from J, leaving 13 bases between them. CDR3 length: 14 amino acids. The DNA of the CDR3 is TGTGCCACCAGTGATGGGACAAGGCAACATGGCTACACCTTC. The encoded protein is CATSDGTRQHGYTF.

The rearrangement joins TRBV6-5 to TRBJ2-5; 9 bases are shared with TRBD1. This CDR3 contains 16 residues. Germline-derived CDR1 and CDR2 are MNHEY and SVGAGI. Germline trimming cut 1 base from V and 2 bases from J; bases unmatched to any gene: 5. DNA of the CDR3: TGTGCCAGCAGTTACTGGGGACAGGGCTCTCAAGAGACCCAGTACTTC. It is translated as CASSYWGQGSQETQYF.

The CDR3 nucleotides read TGTGCCTGGACTTTGGCAGGGGGACGTTACTCACCCCTCCACTTT. Translating gives CAWTLAGGRYSPLHF. The chain employs TRBV30 and TRBJ1-6, with 7 positions matching TRBD1. The CDR3 has 15 amino acids. Losses at the gene ends were 4 bases for V and 10 bases for J; bases not matched to a gene: 13. Germline CDR1 GTSNPN, CDR2 SVGIG (reference sequence).

CDR3 nucleotide sequence: TGTGCCGCGGGCGACACAGATACGCAGTATTTT. Translation gives CAAGDTDTQYF. V gene TRBV2 combines with J gene TRBJ2-3; maybe TRBD2 (5 bases). Germline V CDR1 and CDR2: SNHLY, FYNNEI. V lost 11 bases and J 2 bases, leaving 8 bases between the germline ends. The CDR3 contains 11 residues.

The rearrangement joins TRBV2 to TRBJ1-3, with 10 bases identical to TRBD1. CDR3 length: 16 residues. The V and J ends lost 4 bases and 7 bases, in that order; junction bases with no gene match: 10. Germline CDR1 SNHLY, CDR2 FYNNEI. The CDR3 is CASSGGLTGGLNTIYF. CDR3 nucleotide sequence: TGTGCCAGCAGTGGGGGCCTGACAGGGGGCTTGAACACCATATATTTT.

The rearrangement uses TRBV7-9 and TRBJ1-6; D is uncertain. The CDR3 spans 12 residues. Germline V CDR1 and CDR2: SEHNR, FQNEAQ (reference sequence). V was shortened by 9 bases and J by 10 bases, with 13 bases between the two germline ends. The CDR3 DNA follows: TGTGCCAGTGAGAGGGATCGCTCACCCCTCCACTTT. It specifies CASERDRSPLHF.

The V call is TRBV7-9, the J call TRBJ1-1; D remains unclear. Germline V gives CDR1 SEHNR, CDR2 FQNEAQ (reference sequence). The CDR3 is 12 residues long. Trimming shortened V by 4 bases and J by 7 bases, and 10 bases separated the two germline ends. As DNA, the CDR3 is TGTGCCAGCAGCTGGCGCTCGGGTGAAGCTTTCTTT. Its translation: CASSWRSGEAFF.

The chain is built from TRBV9 and TRBJ1-6; 10 bases agree with TRBD1. The junction had 3 bases not matched to a gene; V was cut back by 0 bases and J by 9 bases. CDR3 length: 15 residues. Looked up from germline, CDR1 is SGDLS and CDR2 is YYNGEE. This chain's CDR3 is CASSVEGQGGSPLHF. CDR3 nucleotide sequence: TGTGCCAGCAGCGTAGAAGGACAGGGGGGTTCACCCCTCCACTTT.

The V gene is TRBV9, the J gene TRBJ2-5, with D perhaps matching TRBD1 (5 bases). V lost 1 base and J 1 base, leaving 11 bases between the germline ends. The CDR3 length is 15 residues. Germline V gene lookup returns CDR1 SGDLS and CDR2 YYNGEE. CDR3 in amino acids: CASSVWGSSQETQYF. DNA of the CDR3: TGTGCCAGCAGCGTATGGGGCTCCAGCCAAGAGACCCAGTACTTC.

This clone was counted only a few times. This chain connects TRBV6-5 to TRBJ2-4, with a weak D call TRBD1 (5 bases). Looked up from germline, CDR1 is MNHEY and CDR2 is SVGAGI. This CDR3 comprises 15 residues. Trimming cost V 6 bases and J 2 bases, with 14 bases left between them. CDR3 nucleotides: TGTGCCAGCAGCGTGGGGCTAGGTACCAAAAACATTCAGTACTTC. Its protein is CASSVGLGTKNIQYF.

This chain links TRBV10-3 with TRBJ1-5; TRBD1 might be the D (5 bases). V shed 6 bases and J shed 4 bases, with 13 bases lying between them. Germline assignment: CDR1 ENHRY and CDR2 SYGVKD. The CDR3 covers 14 residues. CDR3 nucleotide sequence: TGTGCCATCAGCCCTCGACAGAGAAATCAGCCCCAGCATTTT. Its translation: CAISPRQRNQPQHF.

J is TRBJ2-4 and V is TRBV15, with 9 positions matching TRBD1. V lost 4 bases and J lost 6; bases outside the gene matches: 4. Looked up from germline, CDR1 is LNHNV and CDR2 is YYDKDF (reference sequence). The length of the CDR3 is 14 residues. The DNA of the CDR3 is TGTGCCACCAGCACGCCGGGACAGGGAAACATTCAGTACTTC. Amino acids: CATSTPGQGNIQYF.

This sequence joins TRBV6-5 and TRBJ1-6; 7 nucleotides align to TRBD1. V dropped 8 bases and J dropped 7; count of bases not matched to a gene: 5. The CDR3 consists of 13 residues. Germline loops: CDR1 MNHEY, CDR2 SVGAGI. CDR3 in amino acids: CASSRDRNSPLHF. In DNA, the CDR3 is TGTGCCAGCTCCCGGGACAGAAATTCACCCCTCCACTTT.

The genes are TRBV2 and TRBJ2-5; 9 nucleotides agree with TRBD1. The V and J ends lost 4 bases and 5 bases, in that order; junction bases with no gene match: 8. The CDR3 runs 15 residues. The germline V gene has CDR1 SNHLY and CDR2 FYNNEI. In nucleotides, the CDR3 is TGTGCCAGCAGTGGAGGACAGGGGCCATTGGAGACCCAGTACTTC. Its translation: CASSGGQGPLETQYF.

DNA for the CDR3: TGCGCCAGCAGCCAAGAACTAGCGGAGTACAATGAGCAGTTCTTC. It is translated as CASSQELAEYNEQFF. The chain combines TRBV4-3 with TRBJ2-1; the match to TRBD2 covers 8 bases. Trimming at V came to 0 bases and at J to 4 bases, leaving 2 bases not matched to a gene. The CDR3 loop spans 15 amino acids. CDR1 and CDR2 (germline): LGHNA, YSLEER.

This clone was detected once. In DNA, the CDR3 is TGTGCCAGCAGCTTAGTATCCGGGTCGGGTGAGACCCAGTACTTC. It encodes CASSLVSGSGETQYF. V and J are TRBV7-9 and TRBJ2-5; D unclear. Per the germline V gene, CDR1 is SEHNR and CDR2 is FQNEAQ (reference sequence). This CDR3 has 15 amino acids. V was pared by 1 base and J by 5 bases, with 14 bases between. Full variable domain (remainder filled in from reference TRBV7-9 and TRBJ2-5): DTGVSQNPRHKITKRGQNVTFRCDPISEHNRLYWYRQTLGQGPEFLTYFQNEAQLEKSRLLSDRFSAERPKGSFSTLEIQRTEQGDSAMYLCASSLVSGSGETQYFGPGTRLLVL.

The chain recombines TRBV10-3 with TRBJ1-4; no clear D gene. Trimming removed 0 bases at V and 3 bases at J, with 8 bases between. The CDR3 contains 15 residues. The germline V gene encodes CDR1 ENHRY and CDR2 SYGVKD. The CDR3 loop is CAISESFPANEKLFF. DNA for the CDR3: TGTGCCATCAGTGAGTCGTTCCCAGCTAATGAAAAACTGTTTTTT.

The chain combines TRBV6-5 with TRBJ2-3; D is unresolved. The germline V gene has CDR1 MNHEY and CDR2 SVGAGI. The CDR3 length is 15 residues. V was cut by 6 bases and J by 2 bases, with 15 bases left in between. The CDR3 nucleotides are TGTGCCAGCAGCGACACCTTTTCTACCACAGATACGCAGTATTTT. As protein: CASSDTFSTTDTQYF.

The chain couples TRBV5-8 to TRBJ2-3; the D gene is possibly TRBD2 (5 bases). Trimming left V 4 bases short and J 6 bases short, with 12 bases between. The CDR3 totals 13 residues. CDR1 and CDR2 from the germline V gene are SGHTS and YDEGEE. The CDR3 here is CASSLGGRDTQYF. The DNA for the CDR3 is TGTGCCAGCAGCCTCGGAGGCCGGGATACGCAGTATTTT.

This clone has just one count. V gene TRBV27 combines with J gene TRBJ2-1; 8 bases match TRBD2. Trimming cost V 6 bases and J 3 bases; bases outside gene matches: 7. The CDR3 is 15 residues long. Per germline, CDR1 MNHEY and CDR2 SMNVEV (reference sequence). The CDR3 DNA follows: TGTGCCAGCAGGCCGGGGGGGGGACTCTACAATGAGCAGTTCTTC. As protein: CASRPGGGLYNEQFF.

This chain connects TRBV7-2 to TRBJ2-7; tentative D call: TRBD1 (6 bases). In germline, CDR1 is SGHTA, CDR2 FQGNSA. The CDR3 has 14 residues. The germline V and J ends were trimmed by 6 bases and 1 base, with 13 bases remaining between them. The CDR3 DNA sequence: TGTGCCAGCAGTCACCTCGGACAGTCCTACGAGCAGTACTTC. Protein: CASSHLGQSYEQYF. The full variable domain, completed using reference TRBV7-2 and TRBJ2-7, is GAGVSQSPSNKVTEKGKDVELRCDPISGHTALYWYRQSLGQGLEFLIYFQGNSAPDKSGLPSDRFSAERTGGSVSTLTIQRTQQEDSAVYLCASSHLGQSYEQYFGPGTRLTVT.

V and J are TRBV3-1 (or the pseudogene TRBV3-2) and TRBJ1-6; 8 positions match TRBD1. The CDR3 is made up of 15 amino acids. V shed 4 bases, J shed 5 bases, and the junction held 4 bases outside the gene matches. Germline CDR1 LGHDT, CDR2 YNNKEL (reference sequence). The CDR3 reads CASSLRDRHNSPLHF. For the CDR3, the DNA is TGTGCCAGCAGCCTCCGGGACAGGCATAATTCACCCCTCCACTTT.

This chain links TRBV10-2 with TRBJ1-5; 9 bases fit TRBD1. The CDR3 runs to 15 residues. J gave up 5 bases and V 1 base, and 3 bases lay outside the gene matches. The V gene's germline CDR1 is WSHSY and CDR2 SAAADI. In DNA, the CDR3 is TGCGCCAGCAGTGAGTGGGGACAGGGTGATCAGCCCCAGCATTTT. It codes for CASSEWGQGDQPQHF.